This T cell receptor (beta chain) was obtained from a study of blood T cell repertoires in COVID-19. Study-level information: The samples span acute and convalescent COVID-19 from the United States, Italy and Spain. From T cells, B-cell-depleted T cells, or PBMCs came the material, which was cDNA or gDNA.

Per the authors' pipeline: Nucleated cell counts were estimated from reference gene primer amplification. Assay used: immunoSEQ multiplex PCR; TCRdb lists only in-frame clones, some missing. From that table come the V and J calls and clone size; the DNA was used to work out D and trimming. The top ten hold around 30% of the sample, which has tens of thousands of clones, approximately 80% seen once. This clone was detected only once. Trimming cost V 4 bases and J 9 bases, with 19 bases left between them. Germline-derived CDR1 and CDR2 are LGHDT and YNNKEL (reference sequence). This CDR3 contains 14 residues.

Source material: peripheral blood. The chain uses TRBV3-1 (or the pseudogene TRBV3-2) and TRBJ2-7, with D maybe TRBD1 (6 bases). This receptor was taken from a human donor in a cohort sampled during active COVID-19. The CDR3 reads CASSPPDSPTTQYF. The DNA of the CDR3 is TGTGCCAGCAGCCCCCCGGACAGCCCTACGACGCAGTACTTC.